One sample yielded the 25 T cell receptor beta chains listed below, sequenced in a study of blood T cell repertoires in COVID-19. TCRdb keeps only in-frame clones here, not all; method: immunoSEQ multiplex PCR. The sample has about 360,000 clones; roughly four fifths are singletons. Specimen: peripheral blood. The receptors derive from a human donor with acute or convalescent COVID-19. The donor label of this sample is uncertain.

J is TRBJ2-7 and V is TRBV29-1; TRBD1 matches 11 bases. J gave up 6 bases and V 2 bases, and 6 bases lay outside the gene matches. Germline loops: CDR1 SQVTM, CDR2 ANQGSEA. The CDR3 length is 14 residues. As DNA, the CDR3 is TGCAGCGTTGAATTACCGGGACAGGGGGTCGAGCAGTACTTC. Translated: CSVELPGQGVEQYF.

The chain uses TRBV7-2 and TRBJ1-2, with 9 bases that match TRBD1. Unmatched junction bases numbered 8, after V lost 5 bases and J lost 4 bases. Germline V gene data show CDR1 as SGHTA and CDR2 as FQGNSA. The CDR3 totals 15 residues. The CDR3 reads CASSPGTGHGYGYTF. The CDR3 DNA reads TGTGCCAGCAGCCCTGGGACAGGGCATGGCTATGGCTACACCTTC. Using reference TRBV7-2 and TRBJ1-2 for the parts outside the CDR3, the full variable domain is GAGVSQSPSNKVTEKGKDVELRCDPISGHTALYWYRQSLGQGLEFLIYFQGNSAPDKSGLPSDRFSAERTGGSVSTLTIQRTQQEDSAVYLCASSPGTGHGYGYTFGSGTRLTVV.

There are a few counts of this clone. The genes are TRBV27 and TRBJ1-3, with D maybe TRBD1 (5 bases). Germline V gives CDR1 MNHEY, CDR2 SMNVEV (reference sequence). The CDR3 runs to 15 residues. The ends were cut back, 2 bases at V and 2 bases at J, with 10 bases in the middle. The DNA for the CDR3 is TGTGCCAGCAGTTTACGGGGGTCTGCTGGAAACACCATATATTTT. Its translation: CASSLRGSAGNTIYF.

The chain is built from TRBV6-5 and TRBJ1-3, with 7 bases lining up with TRBD1. V lost 6 bases to trimming and J lost 5 bases; unmatched junction nucleotides: 4. The CDR3 length is 13 residues. The germline gives CDR1 MNHEY, CDR2 SVGAGI. The CDR3 loop is CASSRDRRNTIYF. For the CDR3, the DNA is TGTGCCAGCAGCCGGGACAGAAGAAACACCATATATTTT.

A word on this clone: At one end the junction does not follow the germline gene, possibly because of a read error. V usage is TRBV15 and J usage is TRBJ1-5, with D unresolved. Germline CDR1 reads LNHNV; CDR2 reads YYDKDF (reference sequence). The CDR3 is 12 amino acids. CDR3 loop: CATSRGGVEKRF. The CDR3 DNA follows: TGTGCCACCAGCAGAGGCGGAGTGGAGAAGCGTTTT.

This chain connects TRBV7-9 to TRBJ2-5; 8 bases align to TRBD1. CDR3 length: 16 residues. J was trimmed by 5 bases and V by 1 base; bases with no gene match: 9. Germline lookup yields CDR1 SEHNR and CDR2 FQNEAQ (reference sequence). CDR3 sequence: CASSLGQGTLKETQYF. CDR3 sequence (DNA): TGTGCCAGCAGCTTAGGACAGGGGACTTTAAAGGAGACCCAGTACTTC.

This clone was counted between two and nine times. The chain uses TRBV5-7 and TRBJ1-5, with no clear D. TRBV5-7 carries the ORF label, with uncertain function. The CDR3 contains 13 residues. Trimming took off 7 bases at V and 7 bases at J, with 15 bases between the two ends. The CDR3 loop is CASALLPRQPQHF. CDR3 in DNA: TGTGCCAGCGCATTGCTACCCCGGCAGCCCCAGCATTTT.

This clone was picked up one time. The chain has TRBV10-3 and TRBJ1-1; TRBD1 aligns across 9 bases. This CDR3 contains 16 residues. Germline trimming cut 4 bases from V and 3 bases from J; bases unmatched to any gene: 9. CDR1 is ENHRY and CDR2 is SYGVKD in the germline V gene. The CDR3 sequence: CAISALGTGPDTEAFF. The CDR3 nucleotides read TGTGCCATCAGTGCCCTCGGGACAGGGCCGGACACTGAAGCTTTCTTT.

The CDR3 DNA is TGTGCTATTACAGGGGATATTGATGGCTACACCTTC. Protein: CAITGDIDGYTF. The V and J genes are TRBV28 and TRBJ1-2; 7 nucleotides line up with TRBD1. CDR1 is MDHEN and CDR2 is SYDVKM in the germline V gene. This CDR3 has 12 residues.

The CDR3 sequence: CASSQLPLSGRAGRHEQFF. As DNA, the CDR3 is TGCGCCAGCAGCCAGCTTCCCTTGAGCGGGAGGGCCGGTAGACATGAGCAGTTCTTC. The chain couples TRBV4-1 to TRBJ2-1, with 10 positions matching TRBD2. The trim removed 3 bases at V and 8 bases at J, leaving 19 bases unmatched. This CDR3 spans 19 amino acids. Germline CDR1 MGHRA, CDR2 YSYEKL.

V is TRBV2 and J is TRBJ2-1; D is unclear. The germline V gene encodes CDR1 SNHLY and CDR2 FYNNEI. V was shortened by 2 bases and J by 4 bases, with 9 bases between the two germline ends. CDR3 size: 14 residues. The CDR3 DNA follows: TGTGCCAGCAGTGAATCTTTCTCTTACAATGAGCAGTTCTTC. Amino acid sequence: CASSESFSYNEQFF.

The V call is TRBV5-1, the J call TRBJ2-5; TRBD2 agrees at 12 bases. The CDR3 is made up of 15 amino acids. V gave up 0 bases and J gave up 4 bases; unmatched junction bases: 1. CDR1 is SGHRS and CDR2 is YFSETQ in the germline V gene. The CDR3 reads CASSLALAGGETQYF. The CDR3 nucleotides read TGCGCCAGCAGCTTGGCACTAGCGGGAGGAGAGACCCAGTACTTC.

J is TRBJ1-4 and V is TRBV2; perhaps TRBD1 as D (5 bases). V was shortened by 8 bases and J by 5 bases, with 12 bases between the two germline ends. The CDR3 contains 13 residues. Germline-derived CDR1 and CDR2 are SNHLY and FYNNEI. The CDR3 spells CASRKGLNEKLFF. For the CDR3, the DNA is TGTGCCAGCCGAAAGGGGCTAAATGAAAAACTGTTTTTT.

This sequence joins TRBV28 and TRBJ2-7; 7 bases are shared with TRBD2. CDR3 length: 15 amino acids. V shed 1 base and J 0 bases; nucleotides not matched to a gene: 3. Germline V gives CDR1 MDHEN, CDR2 SYDVKM. CDR3 sequence reads: CASSLFGGSSYEQYF. Written as DNA, the CDR3 is TGTGCCAGCAGTTTATTCGGCGGGAGCTCCTACGAGCAGTACTTC.

The chain recombines TRBV23-1 with TRBJ2-5; 10 bases are shared with TRBD1. TRBV23-1 is classed as an ORF, of uncertain function. CDR3 length: 17 residues. Trimming cost V 1 base and J 5 bases; bases outside gene matches: 10. The CDR3 loop is CASSQYDRGRPRETQYF. In DNA, the CDR3 is TGCGCCAGCAGTCAATACGACAGGGGGCGCCCCAGGGAGACCCAGTACTTC.

This clone occurred many times. The chain has TRBV7-8 and TRBJ1-4, with D possibly TRBD1 on 6 matching bases. Trimming took off 5 bases at V and 7 bases at J, with 14 bases between the two ends. Germline V CDR1 and CDR2: SGHVS, FQNEAQ. This CDR3 has 14 amino acids. The CDR3, as DNA: TGTGCCAGCAGCCGGGACACCTTTTTTGAAAAACTGTTTTTT. This gives the protein CASSRDTFFEKLFF.

V gene TRBV27 combines with J gene TRBJ1-3; D is perhaps TRBD1 (6 bases). This CDR3 has 15 amino acids. CDR1 MNHEY and CDR2 SMNVEV come from the germline V gene (reference sequence). Deletions cut 4 bases from V and 1 base from J, with 11 bases between. CDR3 nucleotide sequence: TGTGCCAGCAGTTCTCAGGGGTTGTCTGGAAACACCATATATTTT. Residues: CASSSQGLSGNTIYF.

V gene TRBV11-1 combines with J gene TRBJ2-5, with 7 bases identical to TRBD1. Looked up from germline, CDR1 is SGHAT and CDR2 is FQDESV (reference sequence). V was pared by 1 base and J by 3 bases, with 5 bases of the junction left unmatched. This CDR3 contains 15 residues. For the CDR3, the DNA is TGTGCCAGCAGCTTAGGACAGGGAGTGAAAGAGACCCAGTACTTC. Protein product: CASSLGQGVKETQYF.

In this sample, this clone turned up a few times. The CDR3 nucleotides are TGTGCCAGCAGCTTGGTCCTCTTACTCACAGATACGCAGTATTTT. Amino acids: CASSLVLLLTDTQYF. The chain couples TRBV5-5 to TRBJ2-3; D unclear. This CDR3 has 15 residues. V was clipped by 0 bases and J by 2 bases, with 10 bases between them. Germline V lookup: CDR1 SGHKS, CDR2 YYEKEE (reference sequence).

This clone was seen a single time. The chain couples TRBV19 to TRBJ1-5, with TRBD1 identical over 7 bases. Germline CDR1 reads LNHDA; CDR2 reads SQIVND (reference sequence). The CDR3 consists of 14 residues. The ends lost 4 bases at V and 8 bases at J; junction bases unmatched: 8. Here the CDR3 DNA reads TGTGCCAGTAGTAGGACAGGCCCGGGGGAGCCCCAGCATTTT. This sequence encodes CASSRTGPGEPQHF.

The J gene is TRBJ2-1, the V gene TRBV25-1, with 10 bases matching TRBD1. This CDR3 contains 15 residues. Germline V CDR1 and CDR2: MGHDK, SYGVNS. V shed 1 base, J shed 9 bases, and the junction held 6 bases outside the gene matches. DNA of the CDR3: TGTGCCAGCAGTGAATCGGGGACAGGGGCCACTGAGCAGTTCTTC. It encodes CASSESGTGATEQFF.

CDR3 sequence (DNA): TGTGCCAGCAGTGAAGCGACGGCGACACGGAATGAGCAGTTCTTC. Its translation: CASSEATATRNEQFF. The rearrangement links TRBV6-1 to TRBJ2-1; D gene ambiguous. The germline V and J ends were trimmed by 0 bases and 7 bases, with 13 bases remaining between them. The germline V gene has CDR1 MNHNS and CDR2 SASEGT. CDR3 length equals 15 residues.

The rearrangement joins TRBV2 to TRBJ1-3; D gene ambiguous. Deletions cut 6 bases from V and 1 base from J, with 10 bases between. Germline V lookup: CDR1 SNHLY, CDR2 FYNNEI. CDR3 size: 14 residues. CDR3 amino acids: CASRPQQSGNTIYF. The CDR3 nucleotides read TGTGCCAGCAGACCACAACAATCTGGAAACACCATATATTTT.

This clone has a handful of counts. J is TRBJ1-3 and V is TRBV19, with D uncertain. In germline, CDR1 is LNHDA, CDR2 SQIVND (reference sequence). Trimming took 5 bases from V and 4 from J, leaving 12 bases between them. This CDR3 has 14 amino acids. The chain's CDR3 is CASSEALRGNTIYF. The CDR3 coding sequence is TGTGCCAGTAGTGAAGCCCTCCGGGGAAACACCATATATTTT. Full variable domain (rest looked up from reference TRBV19 and TRBJ1-3): DGGITQSPKYLFRKEGQNVTLSCEQNLNHDAMYWYRQDPGQGLRLIYYSQIVNDFQKGDIAEGYSVSREKKESFPLTVTSAQKNPTAFYLCASSEALRGNTIYFGEGSWLTVV.

V is TRBV11-2 and J is TRBJ1-4; D gene unclear. This CDR3 contains 13 residues. The germline CDR1 and CDR2 sequences are SGHAT and FQNNGV. V was shortened by 4 bases and J by 7 bases, with 10 bases between the two germline ends. The DNA of the CDR3 is TGTGCCAGCAGCTGGGCCGACACTGAAAAACTGTTTTTT. It yields the protein CASSWADTEKLFF.